This TCR beta chain was found in a study of beta chain features in type 1 diabetes. The investigators reverse transcribed all of the isolated RNA, so they sequenced expressed TCRB transcripts. Measured with immunoSEQ multiplex PCR; TCRdb has only the in-frame clones, and not every one. There are over 100,000 clones in the sample; about 40% occur only once, and 0.065% lies in the top ten. CDR3 length: 16 amino acids. CDR1 is SGHVS, CDR2 FNYEAQ, per germline. The V and J ends lost 2 bases and 1 base respectively, with 13 bases between them. This chain uses TRBV7-6 with TRBJ2-3, with D possibly being TRBD2 (6 bases). This TCR derives from a woman under 30 in good health. Sequenced sample: stem cell memory CD4+ T cells from blood. The CDR3 DNA sequence: TGTGCCAGCAGCTTATCCGGGACTTTTCGCACAGATACGCAGTATTTT. Protein sequence: CASSLSGTFRTDTQYF.